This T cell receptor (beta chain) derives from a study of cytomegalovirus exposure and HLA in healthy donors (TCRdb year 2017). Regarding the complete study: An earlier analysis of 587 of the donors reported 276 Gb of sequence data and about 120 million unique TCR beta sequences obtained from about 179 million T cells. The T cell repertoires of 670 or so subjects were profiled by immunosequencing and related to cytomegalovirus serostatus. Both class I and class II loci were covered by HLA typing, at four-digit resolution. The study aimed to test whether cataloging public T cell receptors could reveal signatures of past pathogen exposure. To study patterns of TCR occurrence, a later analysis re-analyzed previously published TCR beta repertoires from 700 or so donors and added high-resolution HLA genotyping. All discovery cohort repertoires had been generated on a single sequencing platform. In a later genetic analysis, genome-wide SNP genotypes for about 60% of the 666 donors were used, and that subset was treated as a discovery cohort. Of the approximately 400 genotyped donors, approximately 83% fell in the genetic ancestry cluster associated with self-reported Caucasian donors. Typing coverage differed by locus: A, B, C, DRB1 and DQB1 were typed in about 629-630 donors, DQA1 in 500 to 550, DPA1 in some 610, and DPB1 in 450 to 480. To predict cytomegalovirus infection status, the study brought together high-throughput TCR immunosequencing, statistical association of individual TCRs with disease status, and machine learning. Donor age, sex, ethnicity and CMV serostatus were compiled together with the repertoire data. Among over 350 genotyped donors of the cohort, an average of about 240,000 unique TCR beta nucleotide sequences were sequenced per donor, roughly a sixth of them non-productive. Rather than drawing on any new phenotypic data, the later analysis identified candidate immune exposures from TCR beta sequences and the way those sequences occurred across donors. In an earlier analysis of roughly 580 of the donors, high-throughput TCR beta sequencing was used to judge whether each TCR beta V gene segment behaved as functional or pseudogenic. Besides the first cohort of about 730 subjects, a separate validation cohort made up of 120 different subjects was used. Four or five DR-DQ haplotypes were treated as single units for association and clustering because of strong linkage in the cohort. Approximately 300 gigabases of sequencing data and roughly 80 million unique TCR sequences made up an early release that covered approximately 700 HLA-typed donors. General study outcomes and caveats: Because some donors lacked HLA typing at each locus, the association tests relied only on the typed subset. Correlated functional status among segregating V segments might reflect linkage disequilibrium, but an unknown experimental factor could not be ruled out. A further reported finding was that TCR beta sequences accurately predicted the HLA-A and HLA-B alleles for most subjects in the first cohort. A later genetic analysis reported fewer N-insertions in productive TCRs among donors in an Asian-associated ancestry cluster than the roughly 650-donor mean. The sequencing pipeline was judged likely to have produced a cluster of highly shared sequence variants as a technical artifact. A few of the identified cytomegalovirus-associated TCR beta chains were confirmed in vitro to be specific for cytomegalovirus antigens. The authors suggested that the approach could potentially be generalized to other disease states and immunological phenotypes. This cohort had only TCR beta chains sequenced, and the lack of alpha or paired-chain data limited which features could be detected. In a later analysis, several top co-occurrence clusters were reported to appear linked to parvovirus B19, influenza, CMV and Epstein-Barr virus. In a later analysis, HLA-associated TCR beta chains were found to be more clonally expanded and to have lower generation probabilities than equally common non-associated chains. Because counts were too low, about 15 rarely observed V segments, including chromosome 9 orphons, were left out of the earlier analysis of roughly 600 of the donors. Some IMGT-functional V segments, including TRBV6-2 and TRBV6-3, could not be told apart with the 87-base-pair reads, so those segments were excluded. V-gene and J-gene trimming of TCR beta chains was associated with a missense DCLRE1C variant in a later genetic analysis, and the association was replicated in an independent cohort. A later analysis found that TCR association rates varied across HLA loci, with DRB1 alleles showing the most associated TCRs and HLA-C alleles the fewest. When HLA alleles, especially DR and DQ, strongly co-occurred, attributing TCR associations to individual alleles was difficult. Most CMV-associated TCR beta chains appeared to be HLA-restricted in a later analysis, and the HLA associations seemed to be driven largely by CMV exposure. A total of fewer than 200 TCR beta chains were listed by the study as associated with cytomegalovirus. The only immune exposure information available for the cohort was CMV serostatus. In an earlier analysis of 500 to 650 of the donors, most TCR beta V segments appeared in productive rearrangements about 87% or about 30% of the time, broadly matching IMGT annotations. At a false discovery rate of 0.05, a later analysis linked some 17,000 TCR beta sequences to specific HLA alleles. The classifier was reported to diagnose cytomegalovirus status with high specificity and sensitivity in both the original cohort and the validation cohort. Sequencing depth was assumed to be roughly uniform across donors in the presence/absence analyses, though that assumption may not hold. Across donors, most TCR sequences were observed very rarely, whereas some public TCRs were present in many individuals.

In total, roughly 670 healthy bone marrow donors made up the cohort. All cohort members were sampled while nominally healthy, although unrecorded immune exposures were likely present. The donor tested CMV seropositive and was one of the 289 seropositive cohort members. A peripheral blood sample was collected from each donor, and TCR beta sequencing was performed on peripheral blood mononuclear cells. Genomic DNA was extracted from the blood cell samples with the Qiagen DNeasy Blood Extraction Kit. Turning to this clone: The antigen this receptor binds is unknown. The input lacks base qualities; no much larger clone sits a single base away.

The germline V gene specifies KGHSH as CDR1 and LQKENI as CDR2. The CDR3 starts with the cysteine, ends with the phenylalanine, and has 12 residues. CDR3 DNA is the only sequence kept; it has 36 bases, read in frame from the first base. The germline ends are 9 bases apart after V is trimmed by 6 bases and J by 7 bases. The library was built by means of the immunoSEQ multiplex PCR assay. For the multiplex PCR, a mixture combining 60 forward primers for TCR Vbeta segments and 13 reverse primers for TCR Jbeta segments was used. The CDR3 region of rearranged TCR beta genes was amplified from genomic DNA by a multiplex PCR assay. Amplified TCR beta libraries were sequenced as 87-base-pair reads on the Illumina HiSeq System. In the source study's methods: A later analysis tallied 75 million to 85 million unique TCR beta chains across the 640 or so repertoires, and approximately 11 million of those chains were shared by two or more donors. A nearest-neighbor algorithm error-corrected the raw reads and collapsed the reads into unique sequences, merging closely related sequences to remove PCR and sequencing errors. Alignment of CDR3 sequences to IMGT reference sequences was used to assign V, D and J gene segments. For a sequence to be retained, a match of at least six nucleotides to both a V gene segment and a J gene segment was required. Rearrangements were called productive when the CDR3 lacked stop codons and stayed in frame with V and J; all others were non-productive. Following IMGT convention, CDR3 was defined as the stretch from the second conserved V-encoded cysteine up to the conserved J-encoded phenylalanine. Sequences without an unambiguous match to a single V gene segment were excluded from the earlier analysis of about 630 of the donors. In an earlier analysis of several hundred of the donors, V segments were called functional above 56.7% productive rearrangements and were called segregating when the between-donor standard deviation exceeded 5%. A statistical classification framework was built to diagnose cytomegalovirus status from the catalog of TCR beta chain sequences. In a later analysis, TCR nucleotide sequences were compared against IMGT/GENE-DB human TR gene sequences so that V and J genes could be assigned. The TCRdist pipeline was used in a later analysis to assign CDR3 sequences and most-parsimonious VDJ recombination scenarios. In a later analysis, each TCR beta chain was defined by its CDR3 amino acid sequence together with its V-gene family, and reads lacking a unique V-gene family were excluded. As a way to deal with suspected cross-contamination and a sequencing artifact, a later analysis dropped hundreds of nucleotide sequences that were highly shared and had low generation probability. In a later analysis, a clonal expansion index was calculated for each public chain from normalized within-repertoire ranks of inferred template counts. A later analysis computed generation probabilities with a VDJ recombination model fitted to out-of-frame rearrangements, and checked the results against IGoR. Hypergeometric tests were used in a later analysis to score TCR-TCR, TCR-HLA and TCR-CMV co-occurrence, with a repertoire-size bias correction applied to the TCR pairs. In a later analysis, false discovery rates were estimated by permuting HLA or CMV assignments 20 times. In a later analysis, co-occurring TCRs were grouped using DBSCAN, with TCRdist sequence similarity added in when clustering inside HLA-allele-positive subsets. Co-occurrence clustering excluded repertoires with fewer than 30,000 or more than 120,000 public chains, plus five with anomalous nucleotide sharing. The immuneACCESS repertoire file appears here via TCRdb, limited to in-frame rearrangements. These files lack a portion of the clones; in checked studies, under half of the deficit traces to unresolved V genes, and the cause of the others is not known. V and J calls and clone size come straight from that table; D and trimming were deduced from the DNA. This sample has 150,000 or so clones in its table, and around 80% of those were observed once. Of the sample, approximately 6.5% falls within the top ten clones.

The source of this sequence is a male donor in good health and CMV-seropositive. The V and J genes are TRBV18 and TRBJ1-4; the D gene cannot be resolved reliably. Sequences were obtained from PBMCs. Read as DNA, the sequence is TGTGCCAGCTCCCCAGAGTTTGAAAAACTGTTTTTT. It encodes CASSPEFEKLFF. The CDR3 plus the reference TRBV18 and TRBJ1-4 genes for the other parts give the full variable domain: NAGVMQNPRHLVRRRGQEARLRCSPMKGHSHVYWYRQLPEEGLKFMVYLQKENIIDESGMPKERFSAEFPKEGPSILRIQQVVRGDSAAYFCASSPEFEKLFFGSGTQLSVL.